This T cell receptor (beta chain) was recovered during a study of T-cell reconstitution after alpha-beta-depleted transplantation in children (dated by TCRdb to the mid-2010s). Turning to the overall study: The study quantitatively tracked T-cell immune reconstitution after TCRalphabeta/CD19-depleted allogeneic hematopoietic cell transplantation in children using TCR repertoire profiling. The full study reports these points: Apparently early alphabetaT-cell count recovery about two months after transplant reportedly relied on only several hundred rapidly expanded clones derived from non-depleted graft cells. The frequencies of hyperexpanded clones fell over the following months, and after one year, T-cell counts and TCRbeta diversity were mostly attributed to newly produced T cells. In some patients, the high TCRbeta diversity seen at day 60 was put down to recipient T cells and intrathymic progenitors that had survived conditioning.

This clonotype was observed a handful of times. The target of this receptor is not known. No clone much larger than this one lies a single base away; base qualities are absent. The germline V gene supplies CDR1 SGHAT and CDR2 FQNNGV. V is shortened by 2 bases, J by 2 bases, and the region joining them spans 7 bases. Its CDR3 holds 13 amino acids, cysteine through phenylalanine. Of the read, only the CDR3 DNA is kept; its 39 bases are in frame from base 1. The sample's treatment or condition label is to be understood as: allogeneic hematopoietic cell transplantation with graft depleted of TCRalphabeta T cells and CD19 B cells. TCRalphabeta/CD19-depleted allogeneic hematopoietic cell grafts were given to the transplant recipients, all of whom were children. The library was built by means of PCR. The listed sequencing device is Illumina HiSeq 2500. Molecular barcoding was employed in the preparation of TCR libraries, with unique molecular identifiers being used to normalize TCRbeta repertoire quantification. Starting from the raw public reads, TCRdb applied fastp trimming at Q25, assembled clones with MiXCR and retained in-frame beta chains. Rows matching on CDR3 protein sequence are summarized as one entry with the most common DNA and genes. The table for this sample lists about a million distinct CDR3 sequences; about 26% of them were counted only once. Around 30% of the sample is taken by the ten largest.

The receptor was isolated from a boy younger than two who had a stem cell transplant for SCID, so the T cells may come from the graft donor. The chain was built from TRBV11-2 and TRBJ2-7; the D gene is not confidently resolved. The source was PBMCs, mostly from graft donor cells, collected 360 days after TCRalphabeta/CD19-depleted stem cell transplant. The nucleotide sequence reads TGTGCCAGCAGCTTAAAACATGCCTACGAGCAGTACTTC. The translation is CASSLKHAYEQYF.